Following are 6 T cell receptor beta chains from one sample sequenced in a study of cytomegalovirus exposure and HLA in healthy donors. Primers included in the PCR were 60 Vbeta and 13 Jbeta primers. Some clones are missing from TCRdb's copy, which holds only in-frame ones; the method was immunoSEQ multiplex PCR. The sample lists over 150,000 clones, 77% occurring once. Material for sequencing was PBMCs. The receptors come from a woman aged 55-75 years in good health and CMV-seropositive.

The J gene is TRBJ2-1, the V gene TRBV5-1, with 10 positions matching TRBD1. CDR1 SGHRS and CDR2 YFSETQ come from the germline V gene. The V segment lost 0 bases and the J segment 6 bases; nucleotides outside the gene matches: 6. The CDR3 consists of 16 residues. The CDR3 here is CASSLAGTGAFNEQFF. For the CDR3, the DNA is TGCGCCAGCAGCTTGGCAGGGACAGGGGCTTTCAATGAGCAGTTCTTC.

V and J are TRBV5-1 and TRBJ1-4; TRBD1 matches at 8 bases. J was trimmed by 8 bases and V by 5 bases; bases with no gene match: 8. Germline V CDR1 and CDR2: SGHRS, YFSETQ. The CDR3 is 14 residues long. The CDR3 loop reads CASSHGQGEEKLFF. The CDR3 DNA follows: TGCGCCAGCAGTCACGGACAGGGTGAGGAAAAACTGTTTTTT.

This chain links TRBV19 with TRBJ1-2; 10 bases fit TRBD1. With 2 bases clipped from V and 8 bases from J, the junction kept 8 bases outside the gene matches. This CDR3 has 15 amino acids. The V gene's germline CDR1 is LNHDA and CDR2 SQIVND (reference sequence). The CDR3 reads CASSIPGTGVGGYTF. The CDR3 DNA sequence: TGTGCCAGTAGTATACCCGGGACAGGGGTCGGCGGCTACACCTTC.

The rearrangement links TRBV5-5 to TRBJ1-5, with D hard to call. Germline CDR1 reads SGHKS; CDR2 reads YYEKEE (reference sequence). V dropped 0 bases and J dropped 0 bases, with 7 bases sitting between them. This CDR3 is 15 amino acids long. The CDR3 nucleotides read TGTGCCAGCAGCTTGGACACGTATAGCAATCAGCCCCAGCATTTT. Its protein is CASSLDTYSNQPQHF.

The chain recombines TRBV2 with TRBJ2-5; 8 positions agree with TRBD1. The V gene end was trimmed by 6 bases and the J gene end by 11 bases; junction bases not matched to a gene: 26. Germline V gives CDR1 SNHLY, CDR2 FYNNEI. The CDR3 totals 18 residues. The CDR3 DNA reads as TGTGCCAGCAGGCTCCTTCGGGCAGGGGGCTACTCCTCCTACGGGCAGTACTTC. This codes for CASRLLRAGGYSSYGQYF.

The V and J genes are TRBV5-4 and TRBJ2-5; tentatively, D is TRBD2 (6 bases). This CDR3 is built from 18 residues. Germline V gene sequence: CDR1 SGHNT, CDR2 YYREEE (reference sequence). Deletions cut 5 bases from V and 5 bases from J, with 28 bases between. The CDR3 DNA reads TGTGCCAGCAGTTATGGTGTCTTAAGGGAGGTCGGAGGGGAGACCCAGTACTTC. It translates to CASSYGVLREVGGETQYF. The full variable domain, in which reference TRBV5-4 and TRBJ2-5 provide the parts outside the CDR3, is ETGVTQSPTHLIKTRGQQVTLRCSSQSGHNTVSWYQQALGQGPQFIFQYYREEENGRGNFPPRFSGLQFPNYSSELNVNALELDDSALYLCASSYGVLREVGGETQYFGPGTRLLVL.